This T cell receptor beta chain stems from a study of blood T cell repertoires in COVID-19. Original processing notes: Reference gene primer amplification gave nucleated cell count estimates. TCRdb's table, derived via immunoSEQ multiplex PCR, lists solely in-frame clones and lacks some. From that table come the V and J calls and clone size; the DNA was used to work out D and trimming. Among 130,000 to 150,000 clones listed, around 87% were seen once. Material for sequencing was peripheral blood. The sequence derives from a man aged 45 to 65 who had recovered from COVID-19.

CDR3 amino acids: CASSQSVAIRSQNIQYF. CDR3 nucleotides: TGCGCCAGCAGCCAATCGGTTGCCATTAGGAGTCAGAACATTCAGTACTTC. The gene calls are TRBV4-1 and TRBJ2-4, with D unclear. V lost 2 bases and J 7 bases, leaving 21 bases between the germline ends. Per the germline V gene, CDR1 is MGHRA and CDR2 is YSYEKL. CDR3 size: 17 residues.